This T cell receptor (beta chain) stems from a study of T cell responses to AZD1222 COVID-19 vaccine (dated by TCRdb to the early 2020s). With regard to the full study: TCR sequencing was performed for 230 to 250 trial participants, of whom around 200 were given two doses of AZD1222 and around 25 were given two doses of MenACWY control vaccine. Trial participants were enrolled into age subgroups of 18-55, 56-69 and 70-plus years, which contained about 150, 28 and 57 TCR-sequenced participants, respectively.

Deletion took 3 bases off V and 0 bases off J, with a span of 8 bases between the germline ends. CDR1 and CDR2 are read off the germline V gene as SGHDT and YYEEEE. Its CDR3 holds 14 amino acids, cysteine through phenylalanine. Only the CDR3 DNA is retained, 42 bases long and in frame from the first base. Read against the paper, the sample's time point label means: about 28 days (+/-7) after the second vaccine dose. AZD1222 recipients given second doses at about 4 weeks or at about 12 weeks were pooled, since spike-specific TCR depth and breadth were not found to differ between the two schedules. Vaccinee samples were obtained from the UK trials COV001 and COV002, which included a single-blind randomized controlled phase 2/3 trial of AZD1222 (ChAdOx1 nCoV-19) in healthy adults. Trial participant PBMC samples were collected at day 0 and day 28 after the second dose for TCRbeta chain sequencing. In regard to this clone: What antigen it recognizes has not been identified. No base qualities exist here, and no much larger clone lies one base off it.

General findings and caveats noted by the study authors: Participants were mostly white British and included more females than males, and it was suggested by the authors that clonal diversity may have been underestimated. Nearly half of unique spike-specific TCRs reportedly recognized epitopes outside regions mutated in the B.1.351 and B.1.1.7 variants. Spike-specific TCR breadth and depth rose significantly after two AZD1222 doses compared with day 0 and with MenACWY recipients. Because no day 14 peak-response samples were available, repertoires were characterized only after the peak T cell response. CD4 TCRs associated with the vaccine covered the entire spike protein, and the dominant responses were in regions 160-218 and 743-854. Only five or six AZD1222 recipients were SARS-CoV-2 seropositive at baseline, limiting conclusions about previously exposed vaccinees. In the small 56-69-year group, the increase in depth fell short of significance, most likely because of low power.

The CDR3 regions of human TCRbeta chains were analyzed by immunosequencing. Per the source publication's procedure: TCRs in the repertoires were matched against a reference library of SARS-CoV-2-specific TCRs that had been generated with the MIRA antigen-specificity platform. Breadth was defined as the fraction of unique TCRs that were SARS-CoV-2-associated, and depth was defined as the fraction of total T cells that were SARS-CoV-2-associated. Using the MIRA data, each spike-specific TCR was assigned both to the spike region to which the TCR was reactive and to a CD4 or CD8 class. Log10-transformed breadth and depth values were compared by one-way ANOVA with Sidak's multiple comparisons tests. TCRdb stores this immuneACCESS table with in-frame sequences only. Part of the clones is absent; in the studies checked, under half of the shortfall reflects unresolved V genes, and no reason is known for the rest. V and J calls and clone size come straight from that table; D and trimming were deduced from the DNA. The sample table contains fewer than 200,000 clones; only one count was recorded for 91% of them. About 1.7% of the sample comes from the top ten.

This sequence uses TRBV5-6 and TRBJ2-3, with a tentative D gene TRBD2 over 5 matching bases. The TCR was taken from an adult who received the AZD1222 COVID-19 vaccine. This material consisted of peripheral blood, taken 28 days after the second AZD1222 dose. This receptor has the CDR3 CASSSGLSTDTQYF. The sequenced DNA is TGTGCCAGCAGCTCCGGACTGAGCACAGATACGCAGTATTTT.